This TCR beta chain is drawn from a study of tumor and adjacent non-tumor tissue in lung cancer. Whole-study context: The cohort had about a dozen adenocarcinoma, a couple of squamous cell and 1 small cell patients.

Three rounds of nested PCR, following a modified ARM-PCR protocol, produced the TCRbeta library. TCRdb fed the multiplex PCR reads into MiXCR, producing one record per CDR3 protein. The sample holds about 200,000 distinct CDR3 sequences, 70% to 75% seen once. RNA was extracted from bulk tissue without any cell sorting. Study findings and constraints: Shorter survival was associated with higher TCR diversity in tumors. TCR diversity was significantly greater in tumor than normal lung tissue.

The CDR3 sequence is 13 residues long. The germline CDR1 and CDR2 sequences are LGHNA and YNFKEQ. In the case of this clonotype: Its target is unknown. The junction differs from germline at one of its ends, possibly a read error.

This sequence was found in a man in his 60s with non-small cell lung cancer. The chain combines TRBV4-2 with TRBJ2-5; a possible D gene is TRBD1 (5 bases). The sequencing sample was made of lung tumor tissue. CDR3 nucleotides: TGTGTCAGCAGTCAAGATGCAGGGAAGACCCAATACTTC. Translated: CVSSQDAGKTQYF.